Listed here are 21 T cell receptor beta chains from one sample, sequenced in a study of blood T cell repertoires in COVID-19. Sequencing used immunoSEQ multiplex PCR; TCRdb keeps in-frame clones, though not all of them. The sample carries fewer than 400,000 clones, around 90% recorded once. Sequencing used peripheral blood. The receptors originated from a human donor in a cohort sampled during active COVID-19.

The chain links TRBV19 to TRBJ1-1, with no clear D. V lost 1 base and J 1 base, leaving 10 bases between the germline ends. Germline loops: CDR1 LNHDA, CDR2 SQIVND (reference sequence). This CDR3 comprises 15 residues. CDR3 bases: TGTGCCAGTAGTATAGGTGGACTGACGAACACTGAAGCTTTCTTT. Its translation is CASSIGGLTNTEAFF.

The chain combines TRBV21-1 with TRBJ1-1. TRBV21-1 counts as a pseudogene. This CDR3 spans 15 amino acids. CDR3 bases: TGTGCCACCTTTGCGGTAGGGAGACGAGACACTGAAGCTTTCTTT. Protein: CATFAVGRRDTEAFF.

The DNA for the CDR3 is TGTGCCAGTAGTATTCGGGACAGGGTAGTTGGTAGCAATCAGCCCCAGCATTTT. This codes for CASSIRDRVVGSNQPQHF. V gene TRBV19 combines with J gene TRBJ1-5, with 9 bases identical to TRBD1. Trimming took 3 bases from V and 0 from J; bases not matched to a gene: 9. Per germline, CDR1 LNHDA and CDR2 SQIVND (reference sequence). This CDR3 is built from 18 residues.

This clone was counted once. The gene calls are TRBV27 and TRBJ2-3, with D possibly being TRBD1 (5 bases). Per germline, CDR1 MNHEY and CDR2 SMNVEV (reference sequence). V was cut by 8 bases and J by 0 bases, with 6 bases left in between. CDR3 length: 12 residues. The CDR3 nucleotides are TGTGCCAGCGGACATAGCACAGATACGCAGTATTTT. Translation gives CASGHSTDTQYF.

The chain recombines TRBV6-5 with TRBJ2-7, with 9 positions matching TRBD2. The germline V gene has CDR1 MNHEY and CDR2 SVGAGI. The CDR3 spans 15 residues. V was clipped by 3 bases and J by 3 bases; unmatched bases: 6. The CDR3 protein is CASSYPAGGIYEQYF. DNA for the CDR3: TGTGCCAGCAGTTATCCAGCGGGAGGAATCTACGAGCAGTACTTC.

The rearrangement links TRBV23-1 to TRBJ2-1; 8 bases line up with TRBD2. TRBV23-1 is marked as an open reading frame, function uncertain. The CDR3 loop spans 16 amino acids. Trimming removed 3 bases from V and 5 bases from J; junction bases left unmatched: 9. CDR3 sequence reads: CASSHLPRGDDNEQFF. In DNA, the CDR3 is TGCGCCAGCAGTCATCTCCCGCGGGGGGACGACAATGAGCAGTTCTTC.

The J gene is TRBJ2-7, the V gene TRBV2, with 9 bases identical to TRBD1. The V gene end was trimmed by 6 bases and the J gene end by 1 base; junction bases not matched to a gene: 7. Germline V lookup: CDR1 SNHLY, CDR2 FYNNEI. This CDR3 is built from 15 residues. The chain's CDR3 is CASRDDRGGSYEQYF. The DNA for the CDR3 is TGTGCCAGCAGAGACGACAGGGGGGGTTCCTACGAGCAGTACTTC.

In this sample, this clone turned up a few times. The CDR3 DNA reads TGTGCCAGTAGTATTAGTCTATCCTACGAGCAGTACTTC. Its translation is CASSISLSYEQYF. The chain links TRBV19 to TRBJ2-7; D gene ambiguous. The germline V gene encodes CDR1 LNHDA and CDR2 SQIVND (reference sequence). This CDR3 contains 13 residues. The V and J ends lost 3 bases and 1 base respectively, with 7 bases between them.

CDR3 loop: CASSLEGLAGDNTDTQYF. Written as DNA, the CDR3 is TGTGCCAGCAGCTTGGAAGGACTAGCGGGGGACAACACAGATACGCAGTATTTT. The V call is TRBV3-1 (or the pseudogene TRBV3-2), the J call TRBJ2-3, with 13 bases matching TRBD2. The ends lost 5 bases at V and 2 bases at J; junction bases unmatched: 10. Germline assignment: CDR1 LGHDT and CDR2 YNNKEL (reference sequence). The CDR3 runs 18 residues.

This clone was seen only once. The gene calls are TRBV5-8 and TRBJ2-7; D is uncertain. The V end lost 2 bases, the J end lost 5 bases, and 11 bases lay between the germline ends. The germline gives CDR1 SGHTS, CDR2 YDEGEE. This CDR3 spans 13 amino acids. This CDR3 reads CASSLGGNNEQYF. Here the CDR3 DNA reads TGTGCCAGCAGCTTAGGCGGCAATAACGAGCAGTACTTC.

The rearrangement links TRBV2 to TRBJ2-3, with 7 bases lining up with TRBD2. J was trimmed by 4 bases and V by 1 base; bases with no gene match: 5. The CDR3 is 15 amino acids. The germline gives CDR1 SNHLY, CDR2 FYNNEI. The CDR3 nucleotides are TGTGCCAGCAGTGAAGTTGGCGGGGGATCAGATACGCAGTATTTT. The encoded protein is CASSEVGGGSDTQYF.

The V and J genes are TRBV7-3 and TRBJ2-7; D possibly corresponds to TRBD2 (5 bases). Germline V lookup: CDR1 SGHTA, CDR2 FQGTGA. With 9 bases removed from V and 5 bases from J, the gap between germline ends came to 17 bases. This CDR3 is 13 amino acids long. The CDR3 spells CARTWGKRNEQYF. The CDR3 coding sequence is TGTGCCAGGACTTGGGGTAAGCGGAACGAGCAGTACTTC.

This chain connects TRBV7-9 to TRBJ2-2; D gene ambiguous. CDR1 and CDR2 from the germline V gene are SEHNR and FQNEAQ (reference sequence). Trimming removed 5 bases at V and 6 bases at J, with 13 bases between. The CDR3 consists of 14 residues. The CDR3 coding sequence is TGTGCCAGCAGCCGCCCCCCTAGGCCCGGGGAGCTGTTTTTT. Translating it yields CASSRPPRPGELFF.

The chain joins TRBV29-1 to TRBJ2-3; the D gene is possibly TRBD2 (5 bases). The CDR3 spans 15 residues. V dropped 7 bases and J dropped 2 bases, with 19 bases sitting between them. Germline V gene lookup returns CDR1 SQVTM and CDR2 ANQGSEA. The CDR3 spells CSAAHFSVHTDTQYF. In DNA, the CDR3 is TGCAGCGCTGCACACTTTAGCGTCCACACAGATACGCAGTATTTT.

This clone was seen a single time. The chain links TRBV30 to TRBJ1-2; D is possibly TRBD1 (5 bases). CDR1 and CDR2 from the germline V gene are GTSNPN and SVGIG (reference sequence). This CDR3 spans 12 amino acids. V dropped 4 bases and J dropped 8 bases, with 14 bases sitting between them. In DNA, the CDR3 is TGTGCCTGGAACAATGGGGCCGGGGGCTACACCTTC. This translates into CAWNNGAGGYTF.

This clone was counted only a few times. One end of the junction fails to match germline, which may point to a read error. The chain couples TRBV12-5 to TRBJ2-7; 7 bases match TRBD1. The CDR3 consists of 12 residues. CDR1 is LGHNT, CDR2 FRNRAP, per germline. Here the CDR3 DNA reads TGTGCTAGTGGTCCACAGGGGCCTCCGTTACACTTC. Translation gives CASGPQGPPLHF.

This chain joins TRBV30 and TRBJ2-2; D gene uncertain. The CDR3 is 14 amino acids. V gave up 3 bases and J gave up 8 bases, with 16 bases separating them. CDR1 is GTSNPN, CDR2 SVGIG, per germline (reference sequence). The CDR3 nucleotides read TGTGCCTGGAGGGGCCCATCCTCCGCTGGGGAGCTGTTTTTT. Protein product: CAWRGPSSAGELFF.

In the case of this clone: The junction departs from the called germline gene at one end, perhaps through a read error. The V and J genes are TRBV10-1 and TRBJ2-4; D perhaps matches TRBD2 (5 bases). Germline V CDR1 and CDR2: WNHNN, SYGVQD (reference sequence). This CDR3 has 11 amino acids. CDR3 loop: CASSGRTLKDF. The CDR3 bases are TGCGCCAGCAGTGGGAGGACCCTGAAGGACTTC.

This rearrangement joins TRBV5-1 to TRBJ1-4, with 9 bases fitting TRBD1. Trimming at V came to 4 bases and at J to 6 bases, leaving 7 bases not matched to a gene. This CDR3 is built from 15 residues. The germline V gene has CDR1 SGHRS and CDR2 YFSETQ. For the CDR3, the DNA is TGCGCCAGCAGCCCCAAGGACAGGGGAGATGAAAAACTGTTTTTT. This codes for CASSPKDRGDEKLFF.

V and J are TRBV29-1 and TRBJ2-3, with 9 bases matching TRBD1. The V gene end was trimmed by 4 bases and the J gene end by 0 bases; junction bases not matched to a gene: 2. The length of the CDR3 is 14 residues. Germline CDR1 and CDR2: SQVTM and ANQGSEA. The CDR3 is CSVGDRASTDTQYF. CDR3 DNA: TGCAGCGTTGGGGACAGGGCTAGCACAGATACGCAGTATTTT.

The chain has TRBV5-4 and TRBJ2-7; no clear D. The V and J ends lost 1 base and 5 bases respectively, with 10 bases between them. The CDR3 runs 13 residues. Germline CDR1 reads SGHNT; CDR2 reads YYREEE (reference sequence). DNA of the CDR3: TGTGCCAGCAGCTTGTCCAGTTTCCACGAGCAGTACTTC. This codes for CASSLSSFHEQYF.